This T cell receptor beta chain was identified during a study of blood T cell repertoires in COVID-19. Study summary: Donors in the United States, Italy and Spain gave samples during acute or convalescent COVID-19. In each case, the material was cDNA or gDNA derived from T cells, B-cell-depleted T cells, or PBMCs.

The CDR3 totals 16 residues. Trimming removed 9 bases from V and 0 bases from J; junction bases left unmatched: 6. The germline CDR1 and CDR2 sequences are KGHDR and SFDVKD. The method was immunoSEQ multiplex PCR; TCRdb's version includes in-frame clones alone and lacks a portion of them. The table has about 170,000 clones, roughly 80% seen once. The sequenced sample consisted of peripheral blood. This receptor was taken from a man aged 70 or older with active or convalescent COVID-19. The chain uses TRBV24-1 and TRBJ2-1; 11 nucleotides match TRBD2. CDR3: CATGGLAASSYNEQFF. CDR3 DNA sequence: TGTGCCACCGGGGGACTAGCGGCGAGCTCCTACAATGAGCAGTTCTTC.